Listed below are T cell receptor beta chains from one sample, sequenced in a study of blood T cell repertoires in COVID-19. Sequencing was performed with immunoSEQ multiplex PCR; in TCRdb, only in-frame clones are kept and a portion is missing. The sample records tens of thousands of clones, over 65% being singletons. Sequencing used peripheral blood. Receptor source: a human donor in a cohort sampled during active COVID-19. Both conserved end residues are part of each CDR3. A D gene is named only where the DNA matches it firmly. Part of the rows lack a size; the others show once, few, many or a class for expanded clones.

TRBV5-1	.	TRBJ1-2	TRBD1	CASSFGQGGSNGYTF	TGCGCCAGCAGCTTTGGACAGGGAGGATCGAATGGCTACACCTTC
TRBV7-2	many	TRBJ2-3	TRBD1	CASSPRQGGSTDTQYF	TGTGCCAGCAGCCCTAGACAGGGGGGGAGCACAGATACGCAGTATTTT
TRBV7-9	few	TRBJ1-4	TRBD1	CASSLGDRLNEKLFF	TGTGCCAGCAGCTTAGGGGACAGGTTGAATGAAAAACTGTTTTTT
TRBV4-3	.	TRBJ2-3	TRBD2	CASSQALVAGGGDTQYF	TGCGCCAGCAGCCAGGCCCTGGTAGCGGGAGGGGGAGATACGCAGTATTTT
TRBV9	.	TRBJ2-3	.	CASSAGLFTDTQYF	TGTGCCAGCAGCGCTGGACTTTTCACAGATACGCAGTATTTT
TRBV27	.	TRBJ2-3	TRBD2	CATGTGLAGVPDTQYF	TGTGCCACCGGAACGGGGCTAGCGGGAGTCCCAGATACGCAGTATTTT
TRBV5-4	few	TRBJ1-2	.	CASSRESRGIYGYTF	TGTGCCAGCAGCAGGGAATCCAGGGGAATCTATGGCTACACCTTC
TRBV19	once	TRBJ2-7	TRBD2	CASSNLQGGSSMEQYF	TGTGCCAGTAGTAACCTGCAGGGCGGGAGCTCGATGGAGCAGTACTTC
TRBV9	.	TRBJ2-6	TRBD2	CASSPRLGEGLNVLTF	TGTGCCAGCAGCCCCCGTCTCGGGGAGGGTCTGAACGTCCTGACTTTC
TRBV10-3	once	TRBJ1-3	.	CAISESAGRGNTIYF	TGTGCCATCAGTGAGTCCGCAGGGCGAGGTAACACCATATATTTT
TRBV28	.	TRBJ1-5	TRBD1	CASTPGGGSNQPQHF	TGTGCCAGCACTCCAGGGGGCGGAAGCAATCAGCCCCAGCATTTT
TRBV25-1	.	TRBJ1-2	.	CASSLGRENGYTF	TGTGCCAGCAGCCTGGGGAGGGAAAATGGCTACACCTTC
TRBV5-5	.	TRBJ2-7	.	CASSPRVYEQYF	TGTGCCAGCAGTCCCAGGGTCTACGAGCAGTACTTC
TRBV9	.	TRBJ2-1	.	CASSVGDFSYNEQFF	TGTGCCAGCAGCGTAGGGGACTTCTCCTACAATGAGCAGTTCTTC
TRBV29-1	few	TRBJ1-5	.	CSVLSPNQPQHF	TGCAGCGTATTGAGCCCCAATCAGCCCCAGCATTTT
TRBV11-3	.	TRBJ2-5	.	CASSFSSGETQYF	TGTGCCAGCAGCTTTTCTTCGGGGGAGACCCAGTACTTC
TRBV5-1	.	TRBJ2-6	TRBD1	CASSLLTPGQGFSGANVLTF	TGCGCCAGCAGCTTACTCACCCCGGGACAGGGCTTCTCTGGGGCCAACGTCCTGACTTTC
TRBV27	.	TRBJ2-5	.	CASSPRAGRRVETQYF	TGTGCCAGCAGTCCCCGGGCGGGCCGCCGGGTGGAGACCCAGTACTTC
TRBV10-3	.	TRBJ2-1	TRBD1	CAISDPGQNHNEQFF	TGTGCCATCAGTGATCCGGGACAGAACCACAATGAGCAGTTCTTC
TRBV28	.	TRBJ2-7	TRBD1	CASSLYWDRVYEQYF	TGTGCCAGCAGTTTATATTGGGACAGGGTGTACGAGCAGTACTTC
TRBV28	.	TRBJ2-7	TRBD1	CASSSPGTGGEQYF	TGTGCCAGCAGTTCCCCCGGGACAGGGGGCGAGCAGTACTTC
TRBV6-5	many	TRBJ2-1	TRBD1	CASSYSNRGTHNEQFF	TGTGCCAGCAGTTACTCGAACAGGGGGACCCACAATGAGCAGTTCTTC
TRBV29-1	.	TRBJ2-6	TRBD2	CSVEDSGLSGANVLTF	TGCAGCGTTGAAGATAGCGGGCTCTCTGGGGCCAACGTCCTGACTTTC
TRBV29-1	.	TRBJ1-3	.	CSVAGVGNTIYF	TGCAGCGTTGCCGGGGTCGGAAACACCATATATTTT
TRBV2	.	TRBJ2-5	.	CASSGTMETQYF	TGTGCCAGCAGTGGAACTATGGAGACCCAGTACTTC
TRBV3-1/TRBV3-2	.	TRBJ1-2	.	CASSQPFLGHGYTF	TGTGCCAGCAGCCAACCCTTTCTGGGCCATGGCTACACCTTC
TRBV28	.	TRBJ2-7	.	CASSLGGKSSYEQYF	TGTGCCAGCAGTTTAGGAGGAAAGTCCTCCTACGAGCAGTACTTC
TRBV11-2	.	TRBJ1-1	.	CASSPRAGGTEAFF	TGTGCCAGCAGCCCAAGGGCGGGGGGGACTGAAGCTTTCTTT
TRBV2	.	TRBJ2-7	TRBD2	CASSPGTIRFWYF	TGTGCCAGCAGCCCCGGGACTATAAGATTTTGGTACTTC
TRBV25-1	.	TRBJ2-7	TRBD1	CASSGSKTGRYEQYF	TGTGCCAGCAGTGGGTCAAAGACAGGGCGCTACGAGCAGTACTTC
TRBV11-2	.	TRBJ2-3	.	CASSPRDGTDTQYF	TGTGCCAGCAGCCCGCGCGATGGCACAGATACGCAGTATTTT
TRBV6-2/TRBV6-3	.	TRBJ1-5	.	CASSSAGNYQPQHF	TGTGCCAGCAGTTCCGCGGGCAATTATCAGCCCCAGCATTTT